This T cell receptor (beta chain) was identified in a study of T-cell memory formation after mild COVID-19. TCRdb re-derived calls from the 5' RACE reads in MiXCR, one entry per CDR3 protein. The table has hundreds of thousands of distinct CDR3 sequences, approximately 27% seen once. The CDR3 sequence is 14 residues long. Trimming took 4 bases from V and 1 from J, leaving 11 bases between them. The germline V gene encodes CDR1 SQVTM and CDR2 ANQGSEA. V usage is TRBV29-1 and J usage is TRBJ2-4; no clear D. The source of this sequence is an adult woman who had mild COVID-19 (a few samples of this study predate the infection). Cell type and time point are not known. The sequenced material came from PBMCs or a T cell subset sorted from them (not recorded which). The CDR3 sequence is CSVVLQNAKNIQYF. The DNA of the CDR3 is TGCAGCGTTGTTTTACAGAATGCCAAAAACATTCAGTACTTC.